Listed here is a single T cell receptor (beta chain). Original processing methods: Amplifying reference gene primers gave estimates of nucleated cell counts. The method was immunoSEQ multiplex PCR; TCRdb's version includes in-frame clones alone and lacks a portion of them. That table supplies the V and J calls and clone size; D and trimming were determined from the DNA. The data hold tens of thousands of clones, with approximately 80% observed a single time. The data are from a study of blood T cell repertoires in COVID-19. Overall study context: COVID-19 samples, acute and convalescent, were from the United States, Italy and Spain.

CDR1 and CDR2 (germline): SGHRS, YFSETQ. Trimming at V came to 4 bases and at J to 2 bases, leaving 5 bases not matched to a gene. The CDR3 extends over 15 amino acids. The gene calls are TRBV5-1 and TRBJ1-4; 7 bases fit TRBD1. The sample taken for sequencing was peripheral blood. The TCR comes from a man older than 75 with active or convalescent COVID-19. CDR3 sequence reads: CASSIRQGTNEKLFF. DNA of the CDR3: TGCGCCAGCAGCATCCGACAGGGTACTAATGAAAAACTGTTTTTT.